This TCR beta chain emerged from a study of cytomegalovirus exposure and HLA in healthy donors. Trimming left V 0 bases short and J 6 bases short, with 24 bases between. The V gene's germline CDR1 is SGHRS and CDR2 YFSETQ. This CDR3 region has 19 residues. PCR involved 60 Vbeta and 13 Jbeta primers. TCRdb's table, derived via immunoSEQ multiplex PCR, lists solely in-frame clones and lacks some. This sample yields 120,000 to 150,000 clones, of which roughly 80% are seen a single time; around 3% belongs to the top ten. This chain joins TRBV5-1 and TRBJ2-2; TRBD2 is a possible D gene (5 bases). Sequencing was done on a sample of PBMCs. This clonotype originated in a man aged 40-55 years in good health and CMV-seropositive. The CDR3 is CASSLDTPGNRRSAGELFF. CDR3 nucleotide sequence: TGCGCCAGCAGCTTGGATACCCCCGGGAACCGACGTTCCGCCGGGGAGCTGTTTTTT.